This T cell receptor (beta chain) comes out of a study of blood T cell repertoires in COVID-19. Study information: From the United States, Italy and Spain came samples of acute and convalescent COVID-19. Sources were T cells, B-cell-depleted T cells, or PBMCs; the material itself was cDNA or gDNA.

About this clone: A read error may be the cause here, since a much bigger clone is one base away. The identical CDR3 is also encoded by other nucleotide sequences in the sample.

The trim removed 6 bases at V and 7 bases at J, leaving 2 bases unmatched. Per the germline V gene, CDR1 is SNHLY and CDR2 is FYNNEI. The CDR3 is 12 residues long. Per the study methods: It was from reference gene primer amplification that nucleated cell counts were estimated. Method: immunoSEQ multiplex PCR; TCRdb's copy keeps in-frame clones and lacks some. The DNA was the basis for D and trimming; V, J and clone size are from that table. The data show 130,000 to 150,000 clones, more than 75% seen once. This clonotype was obtained from a man between 60 and 70 years old with acute or convalescent COVID-19. The chain joins TRBV2 to TRBJ2-7; 11 positions match TRBD1. The specimen was peripheral blood. The CDR3 nucleotides are TGTGCCAGCAGCGGGACAGGGGGGGAGCAGTACTTC. This translates into CASSGTGGEQYF. The full variable domain, completed using reference TRBV2 and TRBJ2-7, is EPEVTQTPSHQVTQMGQEVILRCVPISNHLYFYWYRQILGQKVEFLVSFYNNEISEKSEIFDDQFSVERPDGSNFTLKIRSTKLEDSAMYFCASSGTGGEQYFGPGTRLTVT.